Described below is a single T cell receptor beta chain sequence and its context. Its antigen is currently unknown. Template material for amplifying TCR beta CDR3 regions consisted of RNA transcripts. The TCR CDR3 first-round RT-PCR relied on the HTBI primer set. In TCRdb, the multiplex PCR reads were re-called with MiXCR into one record per CDR3 protein. The profile shows under 800,000 distinct CDR3 sequences, 12% to 15% of them singletons. The sample belongs to a study of T cells in Graves' hyperthyroidism and ophthalmopathy. The study enrolled patients aged 18 to 65 with newly diagnosed hyperthyroidism of under 2 months' duration. The diagnostic basis comprised clinical symptoms, serum thyroxine and TRAb, thyroid ultrasound and orbital computed tomography. Fresh 10 ml peripheral blood yielded PBMCs. CDR3 length: 12 amino acids. V lost 5 bases and J 13 bases, leaving 15 bases between the germline ends. The germline gives CDR1 SGHTA, CDR2 FQGNSA.

Study-wide findings and caveats: In validation, the model predicted ophthalmopathy. These predictions came a median roughly 6 months before onset.

The receptor was isolated from a young woman with Graves' hyperthyroidism. The sequencing sample was made of blood. The J gene is TRBJ2-1, the V gene TRBV7-2; a weak D match, TRBD2 (5 bases). The CDR3 sequence is CASSPDSPLQFF. DNA of the CDR3: TGTGCCAGCAGCCCGGACTCACCCCTACAGTTCTTC.